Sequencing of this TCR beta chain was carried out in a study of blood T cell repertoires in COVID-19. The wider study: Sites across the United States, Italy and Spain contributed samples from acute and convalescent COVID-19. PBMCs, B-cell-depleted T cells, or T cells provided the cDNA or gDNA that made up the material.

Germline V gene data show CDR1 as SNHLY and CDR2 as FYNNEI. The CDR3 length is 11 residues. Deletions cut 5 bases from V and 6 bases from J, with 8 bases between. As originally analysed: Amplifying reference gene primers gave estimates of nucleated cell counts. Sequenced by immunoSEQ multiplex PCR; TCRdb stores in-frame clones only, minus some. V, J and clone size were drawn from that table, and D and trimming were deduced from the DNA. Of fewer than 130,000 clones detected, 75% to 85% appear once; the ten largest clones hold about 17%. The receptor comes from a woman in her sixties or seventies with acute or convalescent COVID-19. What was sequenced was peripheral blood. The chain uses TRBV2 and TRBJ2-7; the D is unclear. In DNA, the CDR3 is TGTGCCAGCAGTTTAGCTCTCGAGCAGTACTTC. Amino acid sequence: CASSLALEQYF.